This TCR beta chain was captured by sequencing in a study of TIL therapy for anti-PD-1-resistant metastatic lung cancer (dated by TCRdb to about 2021). At the level of the whole study: Enrolled patients had a median age of approximately 49 years (range roughly 35-85) and a median tumor PD-L1 proportion score of around 5.6%. The cohort was predominantly lung adenocarcinoma, with several EGFR-mutant and two ALK-rearranged tumors, and half of patients were current or former smokers. A median non-synonymous tumor mutation burden of over 1.2 mutations per megabase was determined across the cohort by whole-exome sequencing. T cell receptor beta sequencing of tumor and peripheral blood was used to follow clonotypes across the tumor, the expanded TIL product and serial blood samples. Broader findings and caveats from the paper: The study protocol defined all tumor marker inferences as exploratory. Generalizability was limited because the cohort was highly selected, with more treatment-naive, never-smoker and oncogene-addicted patients included than is typical. Higher clonality and lower diversity were observed in expanded TIL cultures than in baseline intratumoral T cells (median clonality 6% vs 31%, p < 0.0001). Clonal turnover during TIL culture was high, and many clones enriched in the product were not detected in the baseline tumor, suggesting clonal contraction rather than faithful expansion.

TCR beta CDR3 regions were amplified from genomic DNA by bias-controlled multiplex PCR with the immunoSEQ v3 hsTCRB kit. An Illumina NextSeq 500 was used to sequence the TCR libraries, reaching approximately 2 million read pairs at survey level or about 4.5-6.5 million at deep level. Under the source paper's analysis protocol: The immunoSEQ Analyzer software assigned V, D and J genes, filtered out non-productive sequences, and reported clonality. To compare repertoires between infused TIL and blood, productive Simpson clonality was used along with the Morisita overlap index of productive TRB rearrangements. The clones in this table, taken by TCRdb from immuneACCESS, are in-frame only. Not every clone is retained; where verified, under half of the shortfall comes from an unresolved V gene, and the cause of the rest is unknown. V, J and clone size derive from that table, while D and trimming were established from the DNA sequence. Within this sample are under 100,000 clones, with 65% of them counted one time only. The ten largest clones take up approximately 11% of the sample.

In the paper's terms, the time point label means: pre-treatment sample, taken before nivolumab and TIL therapy. The baseline tumor samples were excised metastases, mostly pleural nodules or supraclavicular lymph nodes, taken from the same resection that was used to grow TIL. Tumors were collected before any PD-1/PD-L1 blockade, after which patients were given nivolumab, and patients who progressed were given lymphodepletion, an infusion of expanded TIL and IL-2. Adults with stage 4 NSCLC were enrolled from late 2017 to early 2020 in a dual-center phase I trial. The samples were obtained from a phase I trial that was single-arm and open-label and tested tumor-infiltrating lymphocyte therapy combined with nivolumab in advanced non-small cell lung cancer. Portions of each resected tumor were snap-frozen in liquid nitrogen and stored at -80 °C. Tumor regions of interest were selected on H&E sections by laser-capture macrodissection, were pulverized into roughly 15 mg aliquots, and were extracted with Qiagen Allprep kits.

Remarks on this clone: The antigen it binds to is not known. Base-call qualities are not available, and no considerably larger clone is one nucleotide away.

The CDR3 has 15 amino acids, counting the end cysteine and phenylalanine. The retained sequence is limited to the CDR3, 45 bases, with the frame set at the first base. At the junction V is shortened by 2 bases and J by 0 bases; bases outside the gene matches: 2. The germline V gene (reference sequence) supplies CDR1 LNHNV and CDR2 YYDKDF. Here the sequenced sample was tumor tissue, taken at baseline. The sequence was collected from a person between 30 and 80 years old with non-small cell lung cancer. The receptor chain draws on TRBV15 and TRBJ2-3; 7 middle bases align to TRBD2. Here is the DNA: TGTGCCACCAGCAGACGGCGGGAGAGCACAGATACGCAGTATTTT. Its translation reads: CATSRRRESTDTQYF.